This TCR beta chain emerged from a study of blood T cell repertoires in COVID-19. The wider study: PBMCs, B-cell-depleted T cells, or T cells provided the cDNA or gDNA that made up the material.

This clone showed up just a few times. This specimen includes other DNA sequences encoding the same CDR3. In the authors' methods: Reference gene primers were amplified, and this amplification served to estimate nucleated cell counts. Here immunoSEQ multiplex PCR was the method, and the copy in TCRdb shows in-frame clones only, minus some. V, J and clone size were drawn from that table, and D and trimming were deduced from the DNA. The table shows roughly 360,000 clones, with roughly 86% occurring only once. Input material: peripheral blood. This receptor was identified in a human donor with acute or convalescent COVID-19. The donor label of this sample is uncertain.

The CDR3, as DNA: TGTGCCACCAGCAGAGACAGTAGCAATCAGCCCCAGCATTTT. Translating it yields CATSRDSSNQPQHF. This rearrangement joins TRBV15 to TRBJ1-5; no reliable D call. Germline values: CDR1 LNHNV, CDR2 YYDKDF (reference sequence). The CDR3 sequence is 14 residues long. The ends were cut back, 0 bases at V and 0 bases at J, with 3 bases in the middle.